This T cell receptor beta chain emerged from a study of shared clonotypes between healthy human individuals. Profiling relied on immunoSEQ multiplex PCR, and the TCRdb table lists in-frame clones only, not all of them. The data show about 470,000 clones, more than 75% seen once. The V and J ends lost 5 bases and 0 bases respectively, with 18 bases between them. The CDR3 runs to 17 residues. Germline V gene data show CDR1 as SGHRS and CDR2 as YFSETQ. The sequencing input was PBMCs. The origin of this receptor is a woman between 35 and 50 years old in good health. Some clones in this sample may be carry-over from other donors' samples. V and J are TRBV5-1 and TRBJ1-3; D is uncertain. CDR3 DNA sequence: TGCGCCAGCAGTCTGAACGGAGTCGCAAACTCTGGAAACACCATATATTTT. It is translated as CASSLNGVANSGNTIYF.